The 23 T cell receptor beta chains below come from one sample, sequenced in a study of control samples from healthy donors and cancer patients. Only in-frame clones appear in the TCRdb table, and some are missing; sequencing was by immunoSEQ multiplex PCR. The sample includes around 100,000 clones, about 87% of them seen just once. Sequenced material: blood. The receptors originated from a woman in her seventies in good health.

The chain employs TRBV30 and TRBJ2-3; the D gene is possibly TRBD2 (6 bases). Trimming left V 0 bases short and J 6 bases short, with 19 bases between. Germline CDR1 reads GTSNPN; CDR2 reads SVGIG (reference sequence). The CDR3 loop spans 16 amino acids. The CDR3: CAWSVRSAGTPDTQYF. CDR3 DNA: TGTGCCTGGAGTGTACGATCGGCAGGGACTCCTGATACGCAGTATTTT. The full variable domain, with the rest looked up from reference TRBV30 and TRBJ2-3, is SQTIHQWPATLVQPVGSPLSLECTVEGTSNPNLYWYRQAAGRGLQLLFYSVGIGQISSEVPQNLSASRPQDRQFILSSKKLLLSDSGFYLCAWSVRSAGTPDTQYFGPGTRLTVL.

The V and J genes are TRBV18 and TRBJ2-7; 8 positions agree with TRBD1. CDR3 length: 14 amino acids. Germline V gives CDR1 KGHSH, CDR2 LQKENI. Losses at the gene ends were 2 bases for V and 6 bases for J; bases not matched to a gene: 6. In DNA form, the CDR3 reads TGTGCCAGCTCACCAAGCAGGGGGCTGGTCGAGCAGTACTTC. Translating gives CASSPSRGLVEQYF.

This chain connects TRBV28 to TRBJ2-2; 8 nucleotides line up with TRBD1. The junction had 9 bases not matched to a gene; V was cut back by 3 bases and J by 3 bases. The CDR3 runs to 17 residues. CDR1 is MDHEN and CDR2 is SYDVKM in the germline V gene. Here the CDR3 reads CASSFDTGGFYTGELFF. The CDR3 nucleotides are TGTGCCAGCAGTTTTGATACAGGGGGTTTTTACACCGGGGAGCTGTTTTTT.

This chain links TRBV5-6 with TRBJ2-5, with 11 bases aligning to TRBD2. This CDR3 has 16 residues. V trimming: 5 bases; J trimming: 2 bases; junction bases outside the gene matches: 8. Germline V gene lookup returns CDR1 SGHDT and CDR2 YYEEEE. The CDR3 reads CASRQLAGVSQETQYF. The CDR3 coding sequence is TGTGCCAGCAGACAACTAGCGGGAGTTTCACAAGAGACCCAGTACTTC.

This sequence joins TRBV19 and TRBJ1-2; D gene uncertain. Germline V CDR1 and CDR2: LNHDA, SQIVND (reference sequence). The V end was cut by 9 bases, the J end by 2 bases, with 19 bases between. The CDR3 runs 15 residues. CDR3 amino acids: CASTQTGSTNYGYTF. The CDR3 bases are TGTGCCAGCACCCAAACGGGATCTACAAACTATGGCTACACCTTC.

The DNA for the CDR3 is TGTGCCAGCAGTGCTGATGGGCAGGGGGCGACCGAGCAGTACTTC. Translation gives CASSADGQGATEQYF. The rearrangement uses TRBV2 and TRBJ2-7, with 8 nucleotides matching TRBD1. V lost 4 bases to trimming and J lost 6 bases; unmatched junction nucleotides: 11. The CDR3 totals 15 residues. Germline values: CDR1 SNHLY, CDR2 FYNNEI. The full variable domain, with the rest looked up from reference TRBV2 and TRBJ2-7, is EPEVTQTPSHQVTQMGQEVILRCVPISNHLYFYWYRQILGQKVEFLVSFYNNEISEKSEIFDDQFSVERPDGSNFTLKIRSTKLEDSAMYFCASSADGQGATEQYFGPGTRLTVT.

This chain joins TRBV10-3 and TRBJ1-2; a weak D match, TRBD1 (6 bases). In germline, CDR1 is ENHRY, CDR2 SYGVKD. Deletions cut 7 bases from V and 6 bases from J, with 18 bases between. The CDR3 sequence is 14 residues long. DNA for the CDR3: TGTGCCATCAACAACTTACAGGGTGAGGATGGCTACACCTTC. Its translation: CAINNLQGEDGYTF.

This chain uses TRBV7-3 with TRBJ2-1, with 7 positions matching TRBD2. V dropped 5 bases and J dropped 2; count of bases not matched to a gene: 6. CDR1 and CDR2 (germline): SGHTA, FQGTGA. This CDR3 spans 15 amino acids. Here the CDR3 DNA reads TGTGCCAGCAGCCCTACTAGCGAGGCCTACAATGAGCAGTTCTTC. Amino acids: CASSPTSEAYNEQFF.

This rearrangement joins TRBV6-6 to TRBJ1-5, with 7 bases identical to TRBD1. From germline, CDR1 is MNHNY and CDR2 SVGAGI (reference sequence). This CDR3 has 14 amino acids. J was trimmed by 4 bases and V by 6 bases; bases with no gene match: 6. The CDR3 protein is CASRPGQPNQPQHF. CDR3 coding DNA: TGTGCCAGCAGACCGGGACAGCCTAATCAGCCCCAGCATTTT.

This clone appeared a few times. The V gene is TRBV10-2, the J gene TRBJ2-2; the D gene is possibly TRBD1 (6 bases). The CDR3 length is 14 residues. The germline CDR1 and CDR2 sequences are WSHSY and SAAADI. With 7 bases removed from V and 4 bases from J, the gap between germline ends came to 13 bases. The CDR3 protein is CASKGQGGTGELFF. DNA for the CDR3: TGCGCCAGCAAAGGACAAGGGGGCACCGGGGAGCTGTTTTTT.

The chain links TRBV6-2 or TRBV6-3 to TRBJ2-7, with 7 bases aligning to TRBD2. Looked up from germline, CDR1 is MNHEY and CDR2 is SVGEGT. V lost 4 bases, J lost 4 bases, and 7 bases stayed unmatched. The CDR3 is made up of 14 amino acids. CDR3 sequence: CASSSSGAFYEQYF. DNA of the CDR3: TGTGCCAGCAGTTCTAGCGGCGCATTTTACGAGCAGTACTTC.

This clone was counted once. The chain recombines TRBV7-6 with TRBJ1-5; TRBD1 might be the D (5 bases). V was shortened by 0 bases and J by 5 bases, with 11 bases between the two germline ends. There are 15 residues in the CDR3. Germline lookup yields CDR1 SGHVS and CDR2 FNYEAQ. The CDR3 region has the DNA TGTGCCAGCAGCTTAGCAGACAGAGACCATCAGCCCCAGCATTTT. Translated, it gives CASSLADRDHQPQHF.

The chain links TRBV29-1 to TRBJ1-2; maybe TRBD1 (6 bases). CDR3 length: 14 residues. V gave up 5 bases and J gave up 6 bases, with 19 bases separating them. Germline lookup yields CDR1 SQVTM and CDR2 ANQGSEA. Written as DNA, the CDR3 is TGCAGCGTTCGAGGATCCGGGACACAAGATGGCTACACCTTC. Amino acid sequence: CSVRGSGTQDGYTF.

The chain joins TRBV15 to TRBJ1-6; tentative D call: TRBD1 (5 bases). Germline lookup yields CDR1 LNHNV and CDR2 YYDKDF (reference sequence). There are 15 residues in the CDR3. V was clipped by 3 bases and J by 5 bases, with 11 bases between them. CDR3 amino acids: CATSSGAANNSPLHF. The CDR3 DNA sequence: TGTGCCACCAGCAGTGGGGCAGCCAATAATTCACCCCTCCACTTT.

With regard to this clone: The same CDR3 can be traced to other DNA sequences in this sample. The gene calls are TRBV2 and TRBJ1-2, with a possible D match to TRBD1 (6 bases). This CDR3 is built from 15 residues. With 6 bases removed from V and 7 bases from J, the gap between germline ends came to 21 bases. Germline V gives CDR1 SNHLY, CDR2 FYNNEI. In nucleotides, the CDR3 is TGTGCCAGCAGGAGAGGGAGGGGGGGAGCGGCTGGCTACACCTTC. It yields the protein CASRRGRGGAAGYTF.

The CDR3 region has the DNA TGTGCCAGCTCACCAGGATCGGGTGCTTCGCGGGAGCAGTACTTC. Encoded protein: CASSPGSGASREQYF. This rearrangement joins TRBV18 to TRBJ2-7; D uncertain. V was clipped by 2 bases and J by 7 bases, with 18 bases between them. The CDR3 contains 15 residues. Germline values: CDR1 KGHSH, CDR2 LQKENI.

Only one count was recorded for this clone. The chain uses TRBV7-8 and TRBJ2-7, with D perhaps matching TRBD2 (7 bases). The CDR3 length is 16 residues. Germline loops: CDR1 SGHVS, CDR2 FQNEAQ. V shed 5 bases and J shed 5 bases, with 22 bases lying between them. CDR3 DNA: TGTGCCAGCAGCACGGCGGGTGGGGGGGCTTCACACGAGCAGTACTTC. Protein product: CASSTAGGGASHEQYF.

The rearrangement uses TRBV6-2 or TRBV6-3 and TRBJ2-5; 10 bases map to TRBD2. V dropped 6 bases and J dropped 4; count of bases not matched to a gene: 14. This CDR3 contains 17 residues. Germline CDR1 is MNHEY and CDR2 is SVGEGT. The CDR3 here is CASSQNRGASGRETQYF. DNA of the CDR3: TGTGCCAGCAGCCAAAACAGGGGGGCTAGCGGGAGAGAGACCCAGTACTTC.

Turning to this clone: The sample has other DNA sequences that encode this CDR3 too. This chain uses TRBV5-1 with TRBJ1-2, with 7 bases lining up with TRBD1. Germline V CDR1 and CDR2: SGHRS, YFSETQ. V gave up 3 bases and J gave up 0 bases; unmatched junction bases: 2. The CDR3 sequence is 14 residues long. The CDR3 sequence is CASSSGQANYGYTF. Written as DNA, the CDR3 is TGCGCCAGCAGCTCAGGACAGGCTAACTATGGCTACACCTTC.

The V and J genes are TRBV5-5 and TRBJ2-1, with 14 bases aligning to TRBD2. CDR1 and CDR2 (germline): SGHKS, YYEKEE (reference sequence). The CDR3 covers 17 residues. V lost 2 bases, J lost 6 bases, and 7 bases stayed unmatched. The CDR3 spells CASSFGTSGSLGNEQFF. CDR3 nucleotide sequence: TGTGCCAGCAGCTTCGGGACTAGCGGGAGTTTGGGCAATGAGCAGTTCTTC.

A remark on this clone: Other DNA sequences of this sample code for an identical CDR3. The V gene is TRBV11-2, the J gene TRBJ1-1; the D gene is possibly TRBD1 (5 bases). The germline gives CDR1 SGHAT, CDR2 FQNNGV. This CDR3 spans 14 amino acids. V was trimmed by 0 bases and J by 4 bases, leaving 9 bases between them. Here the CDR3 reads CASSLDGGGTEAFF. The CDR3 DNA is TGTGCCAGCAGCTTAGATGGGGGGGGCACTGAAGCTTTCTTT. Full variable domain (missing parts from reference TRBV11-2 and TRBJ1-1): EAGVAQSPRYKIIEKRQSVAFWCNPISGHATLYWYQQILGQGPKLLIQFQNNGVVDDSQLPKDRFSAERLKGVDSTLKIQPAKLEDSAVYLCASSLDGGGTEAFFGQGTRLTVV.

The chain combines TRBV24-1 with TRBJ1-5; D call uncertain. Germline CDR1 KGHDR, CDR2 SFDVKD. V was shortened by 4 bases and J by 3 bases, with 12 bases between the two germline ends. The CDR3 is made up of 15 amino acids. The CDR3 loop is CATSETGRNNQPQHF. The CDR3 nucleotides read TGTGCCACCAGTGAGACTGGACGGAACAATCAGCCCCAGCATTTT.

The rearrangement links TRBV12-2 to TRBJ2-3; the table's D call, TRBD1, has no DNA check behind it. TRBV12-2 is tagged as a pseudogene. The CDR3 covers 15 residues. The CDR3 DNA sequence: TGTGCAAGTCGCTTAGCCGGGACAGGGAGGAATACGCAGTATTTT. Its translation: CASRLAGTGRNTQYF.